Listed here are 18 T cell receptor beta chains from one sample, sequenced in a study of cytomegalovirus exposure and HLA in healthy donors. Sequenced by immunoSEQ multiplex PCR; TCRdb stores in-frame clones only, minus some. The top ten hold approximately 5% of the sample, which has about 64,000 clones, 95% seen once. The sequenced sample was PBMCs. These receptors originate from a woman in her late teens or twenties in good health and CMV-seropositive.

DNA of the CDR3: TGTGCCAGCAGCTTGGAAGGCAGGATTTACTCCTACGAGCAGTACTTC. Translation: CASSLEGRIYSYEQYF. This rearrangement joins TRBV5-6 to TRBJ2-7, with unresolved D. Between the trimmed V and J ends, which lost 0 bases and 0 bases, there was a span of 13 bases. CDR1 and CDR2 from the germline V gene are SGHDT and YYEEEE. The CDR3 spans 16 residues.

This chain joins TRBV30 and TRBJ2-1; D is unclear. Trimming shortened V by 4 bases and J by 0 bases, and 10 bases separated the two germline ends. This CDR3 is built from 14 residues. CDR1 GTSNPN and CDR2 SVGIG come from the germline V gene (reference sequence). In nucleotides, the CDR3 is TGTGCCTGGATCAGGCCCGGCTCCTACAATGAGCAGTTCTTC. Its protein product is CAWIRPGSYNEQFF.

V gene TRBV7-9 combines with J gene TRBJ1-1; TRBD1 matches at 9 bases. The CDR3 covers 13 residues. V dropped 3 bases and J dropped 4; count of bases not matched to a gene: 0. The germline gives CDR1 SEHNR, CDR2 FQNEAQ (reference sequence). This chain's CDR3 is CASSLTGGTEAFF. DNA for the CDR3: TGTGCCAGCAGCTTGACAGGGGGCACTGAAGCTTTCTTT.

The CDR3 DNA reads as TGTGCCAGCAGCTCAGACACGGGACAGGTCTCCTACGAGCAGTACTTC. It encodes CASSSDTGQVSYEQYF. The chain uses TRBV7-6 and TRBJ2-7; 8 bases are shared with TRBD1. The CDR3 length is 16 residues. Germline lookup yields CDR1 SGHVS and CDR2 FNYEAQ. J gave up 0 bases and V 4 bases, and 8 bases lay outside the gene matches.

The chain is built from TRBV9 and TRBJ2-6; D uncertain. Trimming shortened V by 0 bases and J by 2 bases, and 6 bases separated the two germline ends. The CDR3 sequence is 15 residues long. Germline loops: CDR1 SGDLS, CDR2 YYNGEE. The CDR3 DNA reads TGTGCCAGCAGCGTAGGGTTAGCTGGGGCCAACGTCCTGACTTTC. Protein sequence: CASSVGLAGANVLTF.

The genes are TRBV7-9 and TRBJ1-2, with 8 positions matching TRBD1. The CDR3 contains 16 residues. Germline lookup yields CDR1 SEHNR and CDR2 FQNEAQ (reference sequence). V lost 4 bases to trimming and J lost 4 bases; unmatched junction nucleotides: 11. The CDR3 spells CASSSQLGQGIYGYTF. DNA for the CDR3: TGTGCCAGCAGCTCCCAACTCGGACAGGGAATCTATGGCTACACCTTC.

This sequence joins TRBV4-1 and TRBJ2-1; 9 bases are shared with TRBD2. The ends lost 4 bases at V and 5 bases at J; junction bases unmatched: 12. Germline V gene lookup returns CDR1 MGHRA and CDR2 YSYEKL. The CDR3 loop spans 17 amino acids. This chain's CDR3 is CASSRGGGRAKDNEQFF. For the CDR3, the DNA is TGCGCCAGCAGCCGGGGGGGCGGGAGGGCCAAGGACAATGAGCAGTTCTTC.

V usage is TRBV6-6 and J usage is TRBJ1-2, with a tentative D call TRBD1 (6 bases). The CDR3 has 12 amino acids. The germline V gene has CDR1 MNHNY and CDR2 SVGAGI (reference sequence). Trimming pared 5 bases from V and 10 bases from J, leaving 14 bases between. The CDR3 is CASSRSQGTYTF. The CDR3 bases are TGTGCCAGCAGTAGGAGTCAGGGGACCTACACCTTC.

The chain uses TRBV5-1 and TRBJ2-7, with D maybe TRBD1 (6 bases). V gave up 0 bases and J gave up 4 bases, with 11 bases separating them. Germline CDR1 SGHRS, CDR2 YFSETQ. This CDR3 has 14 residues. This chain's CDR3 is CASSLVAGEYEQYF. CDR3 bases: TGCGCCAGCAGCTTGGTCGCAGGGGAATACGAGCAGTACTTC.

The chain has TRBV29-1 and TRBJ2-1; 7 bases align to TRBD1. With V trimmed by 7 bases and J by 12 bases, 9 bases remained unmatched. This CDR3 spans 11 amino acids. Looked up from germline, CDR1 is SQVTM and CDR2 is ANQGSEA. For the CDR3, the DNA is TGCAGCGCAATCGACAGGGAGATGCAGTTCTTC. As protein: CSAIDREMQFF.

This chain connects TRBV6-5 to TRBJ1-1; D may be TRBD1 (5 bases). CDR3 length: 15 amino acids. Deletions cut 0 bases from V and 4 bases from J, with 12 bases between. Germline CDR1 reads MNHEY; CDR2 reads SVGAGI. The CDR3 bases are TGTGCCAGCAGTTACTCCGCCCGGGGGAGCACTGAAGCTTTCTTT. Its translation: CASSYSARGSTEAFF.

V gene TRBV9 combines with J gene TRBJ2-3; 7 bases line up with TRBD2. This CDR3 is 16 amino acids long. After removal of 3 bases from V and 4 bases from J, the junction contained 11 bases not matched to a gene. Germline V gene sequence: CDR1 SGDLS, CDR2 YYNGEE. The DNA of the CDR3 is TGTGCCAGCAGCGCCCCTTACTCCCGGGGGGCAGATACGCAGTATTTT. Translation: CASSAPYSRGADTQYF.

This clone was seen only once. The V gene is TRBV20-1, the J gene TRBJ2-7; D is unresolved. The CDR3 is 11 amino acids. The ends were cut back, 3 bases at V and 1 base at J, with 4 bases in the middle. CDR1 and CDR2 from the germline V gene are DFQATT and SNEGSKA (reference sequence). The CDR3 is CSASLSYEQYF. As DNA, the CDR3 is TGCAGTGCTAGTCTTTCCTACGAGCAGTACTTC.

The V gene is TRBV10-3, the J gene TRBJ2-7; the match to TRBD2 covers 13 bases. Germline loops: CDR1 ENHRY, CDR2 SYGVKD. The ends lost 6 bases at V and 8 bases at J; junction bases unmatched: 7. The CDR3 runs 14 residues. This chain's CDR3 is CAISPGTSGVQQYF. In nucleotides, the CDR3 is TGTGCCATCAGCCCCGGGACTAGCGGGGTACAGCAGTACTTC.

This chain links TRBV4-2 with TRBJ1-3; TRBD1 aligns across 9 bases. Germline V gene sequence: CDR1 LGHNA, CDR2 YNFKEQ. The CDR3 totals 16 residues. V shed 7 bases and J 2 bases; nucleotides not matched to a gene: 9. CDR3 in amino acids: CASNPQGASTGNTIYF. For the CDR3, the DNA is TGTGCCAGCAACCCACAGGGGGCAAGTACTGGAAACACCATATATTTT.

The CDR3 region is CASSIGRGIGGNTIYF. The CDR3 bases are TGTGCCAGTAGCATCGGACGGGGAATCGGTGGAAACACCATATATTTT. The V and J genes are TRBV19 and TRBJ1-3; D gene ambiguous. CDR1 LNHDA and CDR2 SQIVND come from the germline V gene (reference sequence). The ends were cut back, 6 bases at V and 3 bases at J, with 18 bases in the middle. The length of the CDR3 is 16 residues.

The chain recombines TRBV10-3 with TRBJ1-1; D remains unclear. With 7 bases removed from V and 1 base from J, the gap between germline ends came to 19 bases. The germline V gene has CDR1 ENHRY and CDR2 SYGVKD. The CDR3 is 16 residues long. CDR3 amino acids: CAINGRGSAGNTEAFF. The CDR3 DNA sequence: TGTGCCATCAACGGACGAGGGTCCGCTGGGAACACTGAAGCTTTCTTT.

This rearrangement joins TRBV5-1 to TRBJ2-7; 9 bases are a match to TRBD2. This CDR3 has 14 residues. Germline V gives CDR1 SGHRS, CDR2 YFSETQ. After removal of 2 bases from V and 3 bases from J, the junction contained 3 bases not matched to a gene. The CDR3 is CASSFSGGGYEQYF. In DNA, the CDR3 is TGCGCCAGCAGCTTTAGCGGGGGCGGCTACGAGCAGTACTTC.